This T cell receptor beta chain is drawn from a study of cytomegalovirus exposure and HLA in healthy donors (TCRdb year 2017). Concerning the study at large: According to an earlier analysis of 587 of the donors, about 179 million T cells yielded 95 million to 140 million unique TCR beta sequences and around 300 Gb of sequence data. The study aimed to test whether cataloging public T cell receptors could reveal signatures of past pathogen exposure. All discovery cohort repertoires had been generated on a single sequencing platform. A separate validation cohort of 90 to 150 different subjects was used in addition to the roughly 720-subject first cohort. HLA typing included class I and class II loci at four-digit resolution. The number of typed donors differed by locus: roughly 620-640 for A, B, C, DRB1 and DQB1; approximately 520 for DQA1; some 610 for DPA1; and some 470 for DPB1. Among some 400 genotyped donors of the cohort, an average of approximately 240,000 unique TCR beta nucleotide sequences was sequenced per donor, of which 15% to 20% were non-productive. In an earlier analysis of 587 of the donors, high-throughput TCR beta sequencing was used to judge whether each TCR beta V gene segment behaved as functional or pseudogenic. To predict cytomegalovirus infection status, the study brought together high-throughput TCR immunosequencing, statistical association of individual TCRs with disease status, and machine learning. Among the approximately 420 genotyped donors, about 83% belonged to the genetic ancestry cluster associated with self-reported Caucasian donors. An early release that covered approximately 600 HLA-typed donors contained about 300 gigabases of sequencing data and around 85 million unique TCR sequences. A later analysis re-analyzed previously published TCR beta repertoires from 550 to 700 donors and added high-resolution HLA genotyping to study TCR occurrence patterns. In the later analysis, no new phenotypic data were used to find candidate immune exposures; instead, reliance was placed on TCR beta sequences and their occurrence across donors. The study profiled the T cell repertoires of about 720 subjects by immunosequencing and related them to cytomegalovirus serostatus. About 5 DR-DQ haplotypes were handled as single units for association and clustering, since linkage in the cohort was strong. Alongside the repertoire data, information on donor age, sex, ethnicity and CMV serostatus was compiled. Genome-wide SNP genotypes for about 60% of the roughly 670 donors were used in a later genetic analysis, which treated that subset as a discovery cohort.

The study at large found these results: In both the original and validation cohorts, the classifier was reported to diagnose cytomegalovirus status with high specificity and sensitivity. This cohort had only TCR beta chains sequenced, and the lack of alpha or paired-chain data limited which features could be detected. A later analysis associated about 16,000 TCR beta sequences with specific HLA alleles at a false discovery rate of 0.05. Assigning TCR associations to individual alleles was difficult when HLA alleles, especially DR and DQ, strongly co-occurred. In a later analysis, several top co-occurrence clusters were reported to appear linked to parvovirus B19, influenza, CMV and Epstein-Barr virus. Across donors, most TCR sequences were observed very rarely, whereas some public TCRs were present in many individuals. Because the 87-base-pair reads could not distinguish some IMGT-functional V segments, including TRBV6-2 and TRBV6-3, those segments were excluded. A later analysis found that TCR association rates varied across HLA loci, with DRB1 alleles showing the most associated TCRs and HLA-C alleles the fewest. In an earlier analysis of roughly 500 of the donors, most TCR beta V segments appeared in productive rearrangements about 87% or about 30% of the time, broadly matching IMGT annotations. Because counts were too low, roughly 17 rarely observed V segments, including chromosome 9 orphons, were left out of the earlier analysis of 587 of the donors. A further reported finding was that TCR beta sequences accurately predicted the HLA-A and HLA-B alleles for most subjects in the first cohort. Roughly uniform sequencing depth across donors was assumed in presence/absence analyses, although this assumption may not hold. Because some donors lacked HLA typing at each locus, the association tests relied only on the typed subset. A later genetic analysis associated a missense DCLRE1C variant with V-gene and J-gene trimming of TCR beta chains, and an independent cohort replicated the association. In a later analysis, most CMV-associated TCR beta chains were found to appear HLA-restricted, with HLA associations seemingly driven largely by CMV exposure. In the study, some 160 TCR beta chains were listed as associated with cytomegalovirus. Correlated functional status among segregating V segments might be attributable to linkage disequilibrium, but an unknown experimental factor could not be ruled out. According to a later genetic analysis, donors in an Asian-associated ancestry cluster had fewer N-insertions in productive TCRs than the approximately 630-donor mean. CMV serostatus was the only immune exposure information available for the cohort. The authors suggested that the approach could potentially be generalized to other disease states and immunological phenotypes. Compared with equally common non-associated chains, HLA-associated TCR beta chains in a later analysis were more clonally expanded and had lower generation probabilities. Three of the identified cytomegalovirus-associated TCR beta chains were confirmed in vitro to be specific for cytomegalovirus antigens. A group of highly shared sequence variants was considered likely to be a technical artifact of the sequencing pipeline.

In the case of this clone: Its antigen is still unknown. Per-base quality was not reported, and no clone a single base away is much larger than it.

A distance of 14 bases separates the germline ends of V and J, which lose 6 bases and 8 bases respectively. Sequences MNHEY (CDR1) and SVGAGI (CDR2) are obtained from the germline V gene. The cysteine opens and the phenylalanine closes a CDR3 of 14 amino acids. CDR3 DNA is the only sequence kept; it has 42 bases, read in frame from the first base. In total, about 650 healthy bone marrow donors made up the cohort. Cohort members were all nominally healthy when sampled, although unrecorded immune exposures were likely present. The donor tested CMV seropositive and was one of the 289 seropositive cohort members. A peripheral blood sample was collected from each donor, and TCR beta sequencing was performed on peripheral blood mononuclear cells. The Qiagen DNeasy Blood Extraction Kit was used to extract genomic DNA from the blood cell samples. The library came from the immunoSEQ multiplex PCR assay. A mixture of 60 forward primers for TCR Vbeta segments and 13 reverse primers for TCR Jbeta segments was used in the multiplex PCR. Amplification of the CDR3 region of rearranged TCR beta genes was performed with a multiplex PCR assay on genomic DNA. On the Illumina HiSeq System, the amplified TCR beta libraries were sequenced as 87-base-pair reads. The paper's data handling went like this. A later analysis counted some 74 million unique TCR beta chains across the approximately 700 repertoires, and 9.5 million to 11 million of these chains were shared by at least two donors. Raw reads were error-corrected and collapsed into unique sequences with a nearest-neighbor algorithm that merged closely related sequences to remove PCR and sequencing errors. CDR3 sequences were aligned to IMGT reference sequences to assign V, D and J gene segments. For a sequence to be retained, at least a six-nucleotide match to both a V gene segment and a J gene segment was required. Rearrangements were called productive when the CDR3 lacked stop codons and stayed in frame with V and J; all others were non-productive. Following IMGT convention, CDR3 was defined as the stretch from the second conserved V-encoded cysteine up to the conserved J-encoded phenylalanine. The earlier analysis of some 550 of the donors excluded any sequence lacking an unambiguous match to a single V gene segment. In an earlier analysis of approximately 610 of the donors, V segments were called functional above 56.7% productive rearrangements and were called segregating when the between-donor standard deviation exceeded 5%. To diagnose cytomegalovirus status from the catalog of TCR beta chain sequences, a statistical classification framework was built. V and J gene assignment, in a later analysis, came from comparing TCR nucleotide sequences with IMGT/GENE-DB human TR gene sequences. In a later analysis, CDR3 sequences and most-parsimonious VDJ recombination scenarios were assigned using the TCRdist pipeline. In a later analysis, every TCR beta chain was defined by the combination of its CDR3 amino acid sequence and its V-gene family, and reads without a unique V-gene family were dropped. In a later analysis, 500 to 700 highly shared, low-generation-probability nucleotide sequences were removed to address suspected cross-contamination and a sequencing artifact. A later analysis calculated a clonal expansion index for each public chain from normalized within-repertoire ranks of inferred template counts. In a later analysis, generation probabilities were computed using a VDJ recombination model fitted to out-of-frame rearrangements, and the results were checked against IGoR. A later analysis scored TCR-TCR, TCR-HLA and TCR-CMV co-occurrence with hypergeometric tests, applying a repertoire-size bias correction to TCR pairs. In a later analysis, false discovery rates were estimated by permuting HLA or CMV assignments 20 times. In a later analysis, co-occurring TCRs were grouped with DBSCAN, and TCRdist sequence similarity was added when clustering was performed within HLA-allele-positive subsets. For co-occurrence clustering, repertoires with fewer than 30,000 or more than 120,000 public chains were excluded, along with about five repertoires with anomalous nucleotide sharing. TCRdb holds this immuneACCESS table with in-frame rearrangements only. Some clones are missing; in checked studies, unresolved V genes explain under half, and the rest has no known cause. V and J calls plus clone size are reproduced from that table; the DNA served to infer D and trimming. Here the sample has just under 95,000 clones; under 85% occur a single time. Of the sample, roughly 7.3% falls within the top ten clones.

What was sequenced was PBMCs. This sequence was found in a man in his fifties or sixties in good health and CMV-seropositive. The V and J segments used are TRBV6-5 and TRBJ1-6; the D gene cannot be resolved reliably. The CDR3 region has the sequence CASRAGINDSPLHF. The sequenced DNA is TGTGCCAGCAGAGCCGGGATAAACGATTCACCCCTCCACTTT.